The following is a TCR beta chain sequence with its context. Its specificity is unknown. This sample is part of a study of cytomegalovirus exposure and HLA in healthy donors. Broader study findings: There were under 200 TCR beta chains listed as cytomegalovirus-associated.

Using immunoSEQ multiplex PCR, the repertoire was profiled, and TCRdb retains in-frame clones only, with some absent. The sample records tens of thousands of clones, 80% to 95% being singletons. V dropped 0 bases and J dropped 6 bases, with 11 bases sitting between them. CDR1 is SGDLS and CDR2 is YYNGEE in the germline V gene. CDR3 length: 14 residues. Material: PBMCs. The V call is TRBV9, the J call TRBJ2-3, with a possible D match to TRBD2 (5 bases). The TCR originated in a woman between 18 and 29 years old in good health and CMV-seronegative. CDR3 loop: CASSVVVGGDTQYF. CDR3 DNA sequence: TGTGCCAGCAGCGTAGTGGTGGGCGGGGATACGCAGTATTTT.